This TCR beta chain was sequenced for a study of cytomegalovirus exposure and HLA in healthy donors. In the study overall: An earlier analysis found 117 million unique TCR beta sequences from around 180 million T cells. Some 80 million unique TCRs from HLA-typed donors were held in an early data release.

Healthy bone marrow donors supplied every sample. The V gene's germline CDR1 is SEHNR and CDR2 FQNEAQ (reference sequence). The CDR3 is 12 amino acids. V was shortened by 8 bases and J by 5 bases, with 12 bases between the two germline ends. Primers for the PCR totalled 60 Vbeta and 13 Jbeta. Clones were sequenced by immunoSEQ multiplex PCR, and TCRdb holds only the in-frame ones, with some missing. The table includes some 160,000 clones, roughly 80% detected once. What was sequenced was PBMCs. The TCR was taken from a man in his forties in good health and CMV-seronegative. The chain joins TRBV7-9 to TRBJ2-5; D is perhaps TRBD2 (5 bases). The CDR3 here is CASQSSSETQYF. CDR3 coding DNA: TGTGCCAGCCAGTCTAGCTCCGAGACCCAGTACTTC.